Listed here are 32 T cell receptor beta chains from one sample, sequenced in a study of T-cell memory formation after mild COVID-19. Via MiXCR, TCRdb re-called the 5' RACE reads, giving one row per CDR3 protein. Of tens of thousands of distinct CDR3 sequences listed, approximately 12% were seen once; the top ten hold around 24%. Sample: PBMCs or a T cell subset sorted from them (not recorded which). The receptor source for this set is a man aged 18-30 years who had mild COVID-19 (a few samples of this study predate the infection). Cell type and time point are not known.

The genes are TRBV18 and TRBJ2-3; D not certain. Germline CDR1 and CDR2: KGHSH and LQKENI. V was pared by 5 bases and J by 0 bases, with 12 bases between. The CDR3 runs 15 residues. The CDR3 is CASSSETLSTDTQYF. The CDR3, as DNA: TGTGCCAGCTCATCAGAGACGCTGAGCACAGATACGCAGTATTTT.

V usage is TRBV6-5 and J usage is TRBJ1-1, with 7 bases that match TRBD1. Trimming at V came to 10 bases and at J to 7 bases, leaving 6 bases not matched to a gene. The germline CDR1 and CDR2 sequences are MNHEY and SVGAGI. CDR3 length: 11 amino acids. CDR3 amino acids: CATRQGVEAFF. CDR3 DNA sequence: TGTGCCACCCGGCAGGGGGTTGAAGCTTTCTTT.

The genes are TRBV4-1 and TRBJ1-4; D uncertain. Trimming shortened V by 4 bases and J by 5 bases, and 17 bases separated the two germline ends. The CDR3 extends over 16 amino acids. CDR1 and CDR2 (germline): MGHRA, YSYEKL. CDR3 coding DNA: TGCGCCAGCAGCCCTTTGTACAGAAAAAAAAATGAAAAACTGTTTTTT. Its translation: CASSPLYRKKNEKLFF.

This clonotype was observed at least ten times. The chain employs TRBV7-2 and TRBJ2-2, with TRBD1 identical over 8 bases. V lost 6 bases and J lost 1; bases outside the gene matches: 7. Germline V gene lookup returns CDR1 SGHTA and CDR2 FQGNSA. The length of the CDR3 is 16 residues. The chain's CDR3 is CASRYTGTGNTGELFF. DNA of the CDR3: TGTGCCAGCAGATATACCGGGACAGGGAACACCGGGGAGCTGTTTTTT.

The chain employs TRBV4-1 and TRBJ1-2; 8 bases fit TRBD1. The germline CDR1 and CDR2 sequences are MGHRA and YSYEKL. With 1 base clipped from V and 3 bases from J, the junction kept 13 bases outside the gene matches. The CDR3 is 18 residues long. CDR3 DNA sequence: TGCGCCAGCAGCCAAGGAAAGGGACGACAGGGGAGGGACTATGGCTACACCTTC. It encodes CASSQGKGRQGRDYGYTF.

This clonotype was counted many times. The chain has TRBV6-2 or TRBV6-3 and TRBJ2-5, with TRBD2 matching 9 bases. This CDR3 is 17 amino acids long. V dropped 2 bases and J dropped 4; count of bases not matched to a gene: 11. Germline V gene sequence: CDR1 MNHEY, CDR2 SVGEGT. The CDR3 region has the DNA TGTGCCAGCAGTTACGACGGTAGCGGGGGTTGGGCAGAGACCCAGTACTTC. The encoded protein is CASSYDGSGGWAETQYF.

This clonotype turned up a few times. The J gene is TRBJ1-1, the V gene TRBV5-4, with unresolved D. The germline gives CDR1 SGHNT, CDR2 YYREEE (reference sequence). V dropped 3 bases and J dropped 2 bases, with 8 bases sitting between them. CDR3 length equals 13 residues. Here the CDR3 DNA reads TGTGCCAGCAGCTCGTCGAGAAACACTGAAGCTTTCTTT. This gives the protein CASSSSRNTEAFF.

This clonotype was found many times. The CDR3 sequence: CASSLGQGYTGELFF. CDR3 in DNA: TGTGCCAGCAGTTTGGGTCAGGGGTACACCGGGGAGCTGTTTTTT. The rearrangement uses TRBV12-3 or TRBV12-4 and TRBJ2-2, with a weak D call TRBD1 (6 bases). Deletions cut 3 bases from V and 3 bases from J, with 11 bases between. This CDR3 comprises 15 residues.

The J gene is TRBJ1-2, the V gene TRBV19; 9 bases are a match to TRBD1. Losses at the gene ends were 5 bases for V and 4 bases for J; bases not matched to a gene: 8. Germline CDR1 and CDR2: LNHDA and SQIVND (reference sequence). The CDR3 contains 15 residues. In DNA, the CDR3 is TGTGCCAGTAGTTCCGCGGGACAGGGACTCTATGGCTACACCTTC. This sequence encodes CASSSAGQGLYGYTF.

This clonotype was detected only a few times. V gene TRBV6-6 combines with J gene TRBJ1-5; TRBD1 is a possible D gene (6 bases). The CDR3 is made up of 12 amino acids. Deletions cut 7 bases from V and 4 bases from J, with 8 bases between. The germline gives CDR1 MNHNY, CDR2 SVGAGI (reference sequence). CDR3 region: CASNQGNQPQHF. CDR3 DNA sequence: TGTGCCAGCAATCAGGGGAATCAGCCCCAGCATTTT.

Ten or more counts support this clonotype. The V call is TRBV20-1, the J call TRBJ1-2; the D is unclear. The CDR3 spans 12 residues. Germline-derived CDR1 and CDR2 are DFQATT and SNEGSKA (reference sequence). Deletions cut 3 bases from V and 0 bases from J, with 5 bases between. CDR3 DNA: TGCAGTGCTAGGACACCTAACTATGGCTACACCTTC. The encoded protein is CSARTPNYGYTF.

V and J are TRBV11-1 and TRBJ2-5, with D hard to call. Germline V gene sequence: CDR1 SGHAT, CDR2 FQDESV (reference sequence). This CDR3 contains 13 residues. Trimming removed 0 bases from V and 5 bases from J, with 7 bases in between. Written as DNA, the CDR3 is TGTGCCAGCAGCTTAGCGGTGGGGGAGACCCAGTACTTC. Translation: CASSLAVGETQYF.

This rearrangement joins TRBV7-8 to TRBJ2-2; D ambiguous. V was clipped by 2 bases and J by 5 bases, with 9 bases between them. From germline, CDR1 is SGHVS and CDR2 FQNEAQ. The CDR3 runs to 14 residues. The CDR3 DNA reads TGTGCCAGCAGCTTAACGAGGTTGACCGGGGAGCTGTTTTTT. Translated: CASSLTRLTGELFF.

This clonotype was seen more than once but under ten times. This rearrangement joins TRBV24-1 to TRBJ1-1; 9 bases map to TRBD1. Per the germline V gene, CDR1 is KGHDR and CDR2 is SFDVKD. J was trimmed by 1 base and V by 5 bases; bases with no gene match: 16. CDR3 length: 19 amino acids. In nucleotides, the CDR3 is TGTGCCACCAGTGCGATTTGGGGACAGGGAAATCTACAGAACACTGAAGCTTTCTTT. Amino acid sequence: CATSAIWGQGNLQNTEAFF.

The chain is built from TRBV20-1 and TRBJ2-7, with 13 positions matching TRBD2. CDR1 DFQATT and CDR2 SNEGSKA come from the germline V gene (reference sequence). This CDR3 has 15 amino acids. J gave up 6 bases and V 0 bases, and 5 bases lay outside the gene matches. The CDR3 here is CSARDGTSGESEQYV. The CDR3, as DNA: TGCAGTGCTAGAGATGGGACTAGCGGGGAATCCGAGCAGTACGTC.

This clonotype has a count of ten or more. V usage is TRBV11-2 and J usage is TRBJ2-6, with D possibly matching TRBD2 (5 bases). The CDR3 consists of 15 residues. Trimming left V 2 bases short and J 4 bases short, with 9 bases between. Per germline, CDR1 SGHAT and CDR2 FQNNGV. CDR3 sequence reads: CASSLIALGANVLTF. The CDR3 DNA follows: TGTGCCAGCAGCTTAATAGCGCTCGGGGCCAACGTCCTGACTTTC.

CDR3 region: CASSLGPSGGALQETQYF. As DNA, the CDR3 is TGTGCCAGCAGCTTAGGGCCTAGCGGGGGGGCGCTCCAAGAGACCCAGTACTTC. V usage is TRBV7-2 and J usage is TRBJ2-5, with 12 bases lining up with TRBD2. Germline loops: CDR1 SGHTA, CDR2 FQGNSA. With V trimmed by 1 base and J by 1 base, 7 bases remained unmatched. CDR3 length equals 18 residues.

The chain recombines TRBV4-2 with TRBJ2-5; TRBD1 or TRBD2 may be the D gene (6 bases each). The ends were cut back, 1 base at V and 1 base at J, with 7 bases in the middle. This CDR3 comprises 14 residues. CDR1 is LGHNA and CDR2 is YNFKEQ in the germline V gene. The CDR3 DNA is TGTGCCAGCAGCCAAGGGGGGGCCCAAGAGACCCAGTACTTC. Residues: CASSQGGAQETQYF.

V usage is TRBV20-1 and J usage is TRBJ2-2; D not certain. Germline loops: CDR1 DFQATT, CDR2 SNEGSKA (reference sequence). The V end was cut by 5 bases, the J end by 6 bases, with 13 bases between. CDR3 length: 13 residues. The CDR3 nucleotides are TGCAGTGCTGGCAAGGTGCTGTCCGGGGAGCTGTTTTTT. Amino acids: CSAGKVLSGELFF.

This chain uses TRBV6-4 with TRBJ2-4; D may be TRBD1 (6 bases). The CDR3 runs 11 residues. The germline gives CDR1 MRHNA, CDR2 SNTAGT. V dropped 8 bases and J dropped 10 bases, with 12 bases sitting between them. The CDR3 loop is CASVGGRIQYF. The DNA of the CDR3 is TGTGCCAGCGTAGGGGGACGGATTCAGTACTTC.

This clonotype came up many times. The V and J genes are TRBV2 and TRBJ1-6; 8 bases fit TRBD1. The CDR3 contains 12 residues. Trimming at V came to 6 bases and at J to 10 bases, leaving 2 bases not matched to a gene. Germline V gene data show CDR1 as SNHLY and CDR2 as FYNNEI. CDR3 sequence reads: CASRGTGSPLHF. In DNA form, the CDR3 reads TGTGCCAGCAGAGGGACAGGATCACCCCTCCACTTT. Together with reference TRBV2 and TRBJ1-6, the CDR3 gives the full variable domain: EPEVTQTPSHQVTQMGQEVILRCVPISNHLYFYWYRQILGQKVEFLVSFYNNEISEKSEIFDDQFSVERPDGSNFTLKIRSTKLEDSAMYFCASRGTGSPLHFGNGTRLTVT.

This clonotype was counted only a few times. V usage is TRBV7-8 and J usage is TRBJ1-2; D is ambiguous. Deletions cut 5 bases from V and 3 bases from J, with 19 bases between. The length of the CDR3 is 16 residues. Germline CDR1 reads SGHVS; CDR2 reads FQNEAQ. DNA of the CDR3: TGTGCCAGCAGCCCGCGTGAGGGCCCTGGGGACTATGGCTACACCTTC. Amino acids: CASSPREGPGDYGYTF. The full variable domain, in which reference TRBV7-8 and TRBJ1-2 provide the parts outside the CDR3, is GAGVSQSPRYKVAKRGQDVALRCDPISGHVSLFWYQQALGQGPEFLTYFQNEAQLDKSGLPSDRFFAERPEGSVSTLKIQRTQQEDSAVYLCASSPREGPGDYGYTFGSGTRLTVV.

The sample holds a few counts of this clonotype. This chain joins TRBV11-2 and TRBJ2-3, with TRBD2 identical over 15 bases. Germline V gene lookup returns CDR1 SGHAT and CDR2 FQNNGV. This CDR3 spans 18 amino acids. Losses at the gene ends were 6 bases for V and 5 bases for J; bases not matched to a gene: 12. The CDR3 sequence is CASRKALGLAGGEDTQYF. CDR3 nucleotide sequence: TGTGCCAGCAGAAAGGCGTTGGGACTAGCGGGGGGCGAAGATACGCAGTATTTT.

DNA of the CDR3: TGTGCCAGCAGCGTAGCCCCGGATCAGAACACCGGGGAGCTGTTTTTT. This codes for CASSVAPDQNTGELFF. The J gene is TRBJ2-2, the V gene TRBV9, with unresolved D. CDR1 is SGDLS, CDR2 YYNGEE, per germline. V was cut by 0 bases and J by 1 base, with 10 bases left in between. This CDR3 is built from 16 residues.

The rearrangement uses TRBV5-5 and TRBJ2-3; D ambiguous. The CDR3 consists of 13 residues. Trimming shortened V by 0 bases and J by 0 bases, and 2 bases separated the two germline ends. Germline CDR1 reads SGHKS; CDR2 reads YYEKEE (reference sequence). CDR3 loop: CASSLGSTDTQYF. The CDR3 bases are TGTGCCAGCAGCTTGGGGAGCACAGATACGCAGTATTTT.

This clonotype was observed many times. This chain uses TRBV10-3 with TRBJ2-7; 10 nucleotides match TRBD1. CDR1 ENHRY and CDR2 SYGVKD come from the germline V gene. Trimming took 6 bases from V and 4 from J; bases not matched to a gene: 6. The CDR3 has 14 residues. The CDR3 region is CAIRVSGQGYEQYF. In DNA form, the CDR3 reads TGTGCCATCAGGGTTTCGGGACAGGGGTACGAGCAGTACTTC.

This clonotype was detected ten times or more. The chain recombines TRBV7-9 with TRBJ2-3, with D uncertain. The CDR3 loop spans 11 amino acids. V was clipped by 5 bases and J by 4 bases, with 4 bases between them. Germline V gene sequence: CDR1 SEHNR, CDR2 FQNEAQ (reference sequence). As DNA, the CDR3 is TGTGCCAGCAGCGCCGCAGATACGCAGTATTTT. Its protein is CASSAADTQYF.

The rearrangement links TRBV11-2 to TRBJ2-5, with D unresolved. CDR3 length: 13 amino acids. V gave up 1 base and J gave up 1 base, with 4 bases separating them. CDR1 is SGHAT, CDR2 FQNNGV, per germline. In DNA, the CDR3 is TGTGCCAGCAGCTTAGCCCTCCAAGAGACCCAGTACTTC. Translation: CASSLALQETQYF.

This clonotype was recorded a few times. The chain carries TRBV9 and TRBJ2-2; 8 nucleotides line up with TRBD1. This CDR3 region has 16 residues. Trimming cost V 2 bases and J 5 bases; bases outside gene matches: 8. Germline lookup yields CDR1 SGDLS and CDR2 YYNGEE. The CDR3 region is CASSVARGQVTGELFF. The CDR3 DNA reads as TGTGCCAGCAGCGTGGCCAGGGGGCAGGTAACCGGGGAGCTGTTTTTT.

In its sample, this clonotype was seen a few times. The chain is built from TRBV11-2 and TRBJ1-2, with 8 bases identical to TRBD1. CDR3 length equals 14 residues. J lost 6 bases, V lost 4 bases, and 7 bases had no gene match. From germline, CDR1 is SGHAT and CDR2 FQNNGV. CDR3 in amino acids: CASSWSTGGNGYTF. The CDR3 DNA is TGTGCCAGCAGCTGGAGCACAGGGGGTAATGGCTACACCTTC.

This clonotype showed up just a few times. This chain joins TRBV12-3 or TRBV12-4 and TRBJ2-7, with D possibly matching TRBD2 (6 bases). This CDR3 spans 12 amino acids. The ends were cut back, 3 bases at V and 7 bases at J, with 10 bases in the middle. CDR3 region: CASSFGGGEQYV. DNA of the CDR3: TGTGCCAGCAGTTTTGGGGGAGGAGAGCAGTACGTC.

This chain connects TRBV4-3 to TRBJ2-5; TRBD2 agrees at 7 bases. The CDR3 runs to 14 residues. Losses at the gene ends were 0 bases for V and 4 bases for J; bases not matched to a gene: 2. Germline loops: CDR1 LGHNA, CDR2 YSLEER. The CDR3 loop is CASSQDSSGETQYF. The CDR3 nucleotides read TGCGCCAGCAGCCAAGATTCTAGCGGAGAGACCCAGTACTTC.